Detailed here is one TCR beta chain. From RNA transcripts, TCR beta CDR3 regions were amplified. During a first-round RT-PCR of the TCR CDR3, the HTBI primer set was used. TCRdb re-called the multiplex PCR reads through MiXCR, storing one row per CDR3 protein. The sample records about 540,000 distinct CDR3 sequences, about 45% being singletons. These data originate in a study of T cells in Graves' hyperthyroidism and ophthalmopathy. Trimming took 6 bases from V and 2 from J; bases not matched to a gene: 0. CDR3 length: 12 amino acids. Germline V CDR1 and CDR2: MNHNS, SASEGT. The source material was peripheral blood or thyroid tissue (not recorded which). This TCR was recovered from a woman between 18 and 30 years old with Graves' hyperthyroidism. This chain connects TRBV6-1 to TRBJ2-7; 8 bases fit TRBD2. The CDR3 loop reads CASRTSAYEQYF. The CDR3 DNA is TGTGCCAGCAGGACTAGCGCCTACGAGCAGTACTTC.